This T cell receptor beta chain derives from a study of CD8 T cells in ankylosing spondylitis. Study-wide results and caveats: Within matched ankylosing spondylitis synovial fluid, disease-linked clones were reportedly significantly enriched.

This clonotype was observed a few times. What it recognizes is unknown. The CDR3 is made up of 17 amino acids. The germline V gene encodes CDR1 KGHDR and CDR2 SFDVKD. V shed 3 bases, J shed 5 bases, and the junction held 9 bases outside the gene matches. With molecular barcodes, quantitative 5'-RACE was used to make the TCR beta libraries. From the 5' RACE reads, TCRdb called clonotypes with MiXCR, one entry per CDR3 protein. The sample holds about 360,000 distinct CDR3 sequences, roughly 20% seen once. Sequenced: blood, either unsorted or a sorted T cell fraction (not recorded which). This TCR was sampled from a male donor with ankylosing spondylitis or in good health (not recorded which). V gene TRBV24-1 combines with J gene TRBJ2-2, with 9 positions matching TRBD1. This chain's CDR3 is CATSDPQDRGGTGELFF. DNA of the CDR3: TGTGCCACCAGTGATCCCCAGGACAGGGGTGGAACCGGGGAGCTGTTTTTT.